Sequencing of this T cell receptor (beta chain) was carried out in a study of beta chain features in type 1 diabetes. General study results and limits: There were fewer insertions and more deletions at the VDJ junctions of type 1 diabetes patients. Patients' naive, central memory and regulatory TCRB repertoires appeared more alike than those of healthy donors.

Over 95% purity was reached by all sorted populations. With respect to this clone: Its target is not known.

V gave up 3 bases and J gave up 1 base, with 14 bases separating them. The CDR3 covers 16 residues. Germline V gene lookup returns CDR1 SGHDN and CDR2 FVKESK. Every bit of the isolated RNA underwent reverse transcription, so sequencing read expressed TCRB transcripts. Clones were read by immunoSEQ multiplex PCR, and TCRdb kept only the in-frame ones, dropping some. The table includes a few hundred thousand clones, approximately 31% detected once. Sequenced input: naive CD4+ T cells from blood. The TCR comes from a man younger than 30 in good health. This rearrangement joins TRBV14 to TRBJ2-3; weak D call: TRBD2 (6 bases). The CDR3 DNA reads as TGTGCCAGCAGCCACCCAACCCGCGGGGGCACAGATACGCAGTATTTT. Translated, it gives CASSHPTRGGTDTQYF.